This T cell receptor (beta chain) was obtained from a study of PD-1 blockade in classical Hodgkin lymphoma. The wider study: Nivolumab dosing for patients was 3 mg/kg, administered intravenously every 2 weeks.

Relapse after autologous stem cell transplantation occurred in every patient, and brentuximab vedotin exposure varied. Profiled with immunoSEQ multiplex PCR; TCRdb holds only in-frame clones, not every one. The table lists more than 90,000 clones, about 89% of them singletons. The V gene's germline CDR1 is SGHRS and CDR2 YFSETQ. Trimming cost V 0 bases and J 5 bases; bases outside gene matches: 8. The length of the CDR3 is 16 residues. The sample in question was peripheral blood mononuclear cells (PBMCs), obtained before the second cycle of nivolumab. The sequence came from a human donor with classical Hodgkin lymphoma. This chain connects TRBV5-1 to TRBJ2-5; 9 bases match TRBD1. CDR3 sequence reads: CASSLGQQGALETQYF. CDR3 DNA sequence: TGCGCCAGCAGCTTGGGACAACAGGGGGCCCTGGAGACCCAGTACTTC.